One sample yielded the 23 T cell receptor beta chains listed below, sequenced in a study of identical twins (dated by TCRdb to about 2016). Library preparation employed 5' RACE. Sequencing took place on an Illumina HiSeq 2000. TCRdb took the public reads, trimmed them with fastp at Q25, ran MiXCR for clone calling and kept in-frame beta chains. CDR3 protein duplicates are merged, each entry listing the most common genes and DNA. The sample has roughly 280,000 distinct CDR3 sequences on record, roughly 10% of them singletons. The ten largest clonotypes hold 6% to 8.5% of the sample. These same data were also listed under a study on yellow fever vaccine responses in identical twins.

Sequences were obtained from CD8+ T cells sorted from blood. These receptors were obtained from a woman younger than 35 in good health.

This clonotype has ten or more counts. The rearrangement joins TRBV20-1 to TRBJ2-7; the D gene is possibly TRBD2 (6 bases). The CDR3 is made up of 15 amino acids. The ends were cut back, 5 bases at V and 9 bases at J, with 26 bases in the middle. The germline CDR1 and CDR2 sequences are DFQATT and SNEGSKA (reference sequence). CDR3 amino acids: CSAPPLLGTEEGQYF. The CDR3, as DNA: TGCAGTGCTCCCCCCTTGTTGGGGACTGAAGAGGGGCAGTACTTC.

This clonotype was detected many times. V usage is TRBV5-1 and J usage is TRBJ2-1, with a possible D match to TRBD2 (6 bases). Germline-derived CDR1 and CDR2 are SGHRS and YFSETQ. V was trimmed by 2 bases and J by 5 bases, leaving 14 bases between them. The CDR3 covers 15 residues. CDR3 nucleotides: TGCGCCAGCAGCTTTATGCGGGGACCAGACAATGAGCAGTTCTTC. The encoded protein is CASSFMRGPDNEQFF. The full variable domain, in which reference TRBV5-1 and TRBJ2-1 provide the parts outside the CDR3, is KAGVTQTPRYLIKTRGQQVTLSCSPISGHRSVSWYQQTPGQGLQFLFEYFSETQRNKGNFPGRFSGRQFSNSRSEMNVSTLELGDSALYLCASSFMRGPDNEQFFGPGTRLTVL.

The V gene is TRBV18, the J gene TRBJ2-7; D is perhaps TRBD2 (6 bases). This CDR3 is 13 amino acids long. From germline, CDR1 is KGHSH and CDR2 LQKENI. V was cut by 3 bases and J by 7 bases, with 13 bases left in between. The CDR3 DNA reads TGTGCCAGCTCACCCTTCGGGGGACGGGAGCAGTACTTC. Protein sequence: CASSPFGGREQYF. Based on the CDR3 plus reference TRBV18 and TRBJ2-7, the full variable domain is NAGVMQNPRHLVRRRGQEARLRCSPMKGHSHVYWYRQLPEEGLKFMVYLQKENIIDESGMPKERFSAEFPKEGPSILRIQQVVRGDSAAYFCASSPFGGREQYFGPGTRLTVT.

This clonotype was counted ten times or more. The genes are TRBV6-4 and TRBJ2-3, with 11 bases matching TRBD2. With V trimmed by 4 bases and J by 3 bases, 3 bases remained unmatched. There are 15 residues in the CDR3. CDR1 is MRHNA and CDR2 is SNTAGT in the germline V gene. The CDR3 DNA reads TGTGCCAGCAGTGTACTAGCGGGGGAGACAGATACGCAGTATTTT. Protein sequence: CASSVLAGETDTQYF.

This clonotype was found many times. This chain joins TRBV7-8 and TRBJ2-7; the D gene is possibly TRBD1 (6 bases). V was trimmed by 5 bases and J by 3 bases, leaving 11 bases between them. CDR3 size: 13 residues. Germline loops: CDR1 SGHVS, CDR2 FQNEAQ. CDR3: CASSPRTVYEQYF. The DNA of the CDR3 is TGTGCCAGCAGCCCCAGGACAGTCTACGAGCAGTACTTC.

This clonotype has ten or more counts. The chain carries TRBV20-1 and TRBJ2-1; a possible D gene is TRBD2 (6 bases). The germline V gene has CDR1 DFQATT and CDR2 SNEGSKA (reference sequence). This CDR3 has 16 amino acids. V was pared by 0 bases and J by 8 bases, with 20 bases between. This CDR3 reads CSARDPDSGGYHEQFF. CDR3 coding DNA: TGCAGTGCTAGAGATCCCGACTCCGGGGGTTACCATGAGCAGTTCTTC.

The chain employs TRBV29-1 and TRBJ2-7; 7 positions agree with TRBD2. This CDR3 has 14 amino acids. J gave up 0 bases and V 7 bases, and 9 bases lay outside the gene matches. Looked up from germline, CDR1 is SQVTM and CDR2 is ANQGSEA. The CDR3 nucleotides read TGCAGCGCCGAGAGCGGGACGAGCTCCTACGAGCAGTACTTC. Encoded protein: CSAESGTSSYEQYF.

This clonotype appeared many times. This chain connects TRBV12-3 or TRBV12-4 to TRBJ1-6; D is ambiguous. V lost 2 bases to trimming and J lost 0 bases, with 8 bases between them. CDR3 length equals 16 residues. The CDR3 protein is CASSLSSGSYNSPLHF. The CDR3 nucleotides are TGTGCCAGCAGTTTATCATCGGGCTCCTATAATTCACCCCTCCACTTT.

The chain carries TRBV4-1 and TRBJ2-7; D might be TRBD2 (6 bases). V lost 0 bases and J 0 bases, leaving 15 bases between the germline ends. CDR3 size: 17 residues. Germline lookup yields CDR1 MGHRA and CDR2 YSYEKL. The CDR3 DNA reads as TGCGCCAGCAGCCAAGAGGGGGGACTCCTGAGCTCCTACGAGCAGTACTTC. Translation gives CASSQEGGLLSSYEQYF.

The chain joins TRBV24-1 to TRBJ2-5, with no clear D. V lost 3 bases, J lost 5 bases, and 9 bases lay in between. The CDR3 spans 13 residues. Germline V lookup: CDR1 KGHDR, CDR2 SFDVKD. CDR3 sequence: CATSDRHFETQYF. Here the CDR3 DNA reads TGTGCCACCAGTGATAGACACTTTGAGACCCAGTACTTC.

The V gene is TRBV20-1, the J gene TRBJ2-3; D unresolved. Germline CDR1 DFQATT, CDR2 SNEGSKA (reference sequence). The V end was cut by 5 bases, the J end by 0 bases, with 21 bases between. The CDR3 is 17 amino acids. The CDR3 DNA reads TGCAGTGCTGAAGGTCGAGGACCGACCGTTAGCACAGATACGCAGTATTTT. It translates to CSAEGRGPTVSTDTQYF.

V is TRBV2 and J is TRBJ2-3; 7 bases fit TRBD2. V shed 11 bases, J shed 2 bases, and the junction held 19 bases outside the gene matches. The CDR3 runs to 17 residues. The germline gives CDR1 SNHLY, CDR2 FYNNEI. For the CDR3, the DNA is TGTGCCCGCTGTCCAACCCTCGGGAGGCCCACCACAGATACGCAGTATTTT. Amino acid sequence: CARCPTLGRPTTDTQYF. The full variable domain, rest sourced from reference TRBV2 and TRBJ2-3, is EPEVTQTPSHQVTQMGQEVILRCVPISNHLYFYWYRQILGQKVEFLVSFYNNEISEKSEIFDDQFSVERPDGSNFTLKIRSTKLEDSAMYFCARCPTLGRPTTDTQYFGPGTRLTVL.

This clonotype was recorded at least ten times. The chain uses TRBV24-1 and TRBJ2-1; D is undetermined. V dropped 4 bases and J dropped 4 bases, with 16 bases sitting between them. The V gene's germline CDR1 is KGHDR and CDR2 SFDVKD. CDR3 length equals 16 residues. CDR3 loop: CATSDREQTRYNEQFF. DNA for the CDR3: TGTGCCACCAGTGACCGCGAGCAGACAAGGTACAATGAGCAGTTCTTC.

This clonotype was recorded many times. The CDR3 spells CAISEGRQGFYEQYF. Here the CDR3 DNA reads TGTGCCATCAGTGAGGGGAGACAGGGTTTCTACGAGCAGTACTTC. The chain is built from TRBV10-3 and TRBJ2-7, with 7 bases aligning to TRBD1. CDR3 length: 15 amino acids. V was pared by 2 bases and J by 3 bases, with 7 bases of the junction left unmatched. In germline, CDR1 is ENHRY, CDR2 SYGVKD.

The CDR3 here is CASSLADYSTDTQYF. Here the CDR3 DNA reads TGTGCCAGCAGCTTAGCCGACTACAGCACAGATACGCAGTATTTT. J is TRBJ2-3 and V is TRBV7-9; a weak D match, TRBD2 (5 bases). Trimming removed 0 bases at V and 0 bases at J, with 7 bases between. Germline V CDR1 and CDR2: SEHNR, FQNEAQ (reference sequence). This CDR3 has 15 residues.

The CDR3 spells CASVKALREAFF. CDR3 sequence (DNA): TGTGCCAGCGTCAAGGCCCTGAGAGAAGCTTTCTTT. This chain connects TRBV28 to TRBJ1-1; D is unresolved. Germline V gives CDR1 MDHEN, CDR2 SYDVKM. The V end was cut by 8 bases, the J end by 8 bases, with 15 bases between. This CDR3 region has 12 residues.

This clonotype was recorded at least ten times. The rearrangement links TRBV28 to TRBJ2-3; 13 bases are shared with TRBD2. Per germline, CDR1 MDHEN and CDR2 SYDVKM. V was clipped by 6 bases and J by 3 bases; unmatched bases: 9. The CDR3 is made up of 17 amino acids. CDR3 DNA: TGTGCCAGCAGGCCCAGACTAGCGGGGGGATGGACAGATACGCAGTATTTT. This codes for CASRPRLAGGWTDTQYF.

The chain carries TRBV2 and TRBJ2-2; 8 bases map to TRBD1. The germline V gene has CDR1 SNHLY and CDR2 FYNNEI. After removal of 2 bases from V and 2 bases from J, the junction contained 4 bases not matched to a gene. The length of the CDR3 is 16 residues. CDR3 protein: CASSEPGGVNTGELFF. DNA for the CDR3: TGTGCCAGCAGTGAACCAGGGGGCGTTAACACCGGGGAGCTGTTTTTT.

This clonotype was detected a few times. The chain is built from TRBV10-3 and TRBJ2-2; D remains unclear. Germline-derived CDR1 and CDR2 are ENHRY and SYGVKD. The CDR3 consists of 13 residues. V shed 8 bases and J shed 1 base, with 8 bases lying between them. The CDR3 bases are TGTGCCATCGTTGATGGGAACACCGGGGAGCTGTTTTTT. The encoded protein is CAIVDGNTGELFF.

This clonotype was counted many times. This chain connects TRBV6-2 or TRBV6-3 to TRBJ2-1; unclear D gene. The CDR3 is 12 residues long. Trimming removed 6 bases at V and 8 bases at J, with 11 bases between. Germline V gene sequence: CDR1 MNHEY, CDR2 SVGEGT. The CDR3 spells CASRRLLDEQFF. CDR3 coding DNA: TGTGCCAGCAGACGCCTTCTGGATGAGCAGTTCTTC.

This clonotype was counted many times. This chain connects TRBV20-1 to TRBJ1-3; D remains unclear. The ends were cut back, 1 base at V and 3 bases at J, with 10 bases in the middle. CDR1 DFQATT and CDR2 SNEGSKA come from the germline V gene (reference sequence). The CDR3 is 14 amino acids. CDR3 nucleotides: TGCAGTGCTAGAGGCCTTGGTCTTGGAAACACCATATATTTT. It codes for CSARGLGLGNTIYF.

The chain links TRBV20-1 to TRBJ2-7, with 7 bases matching TRBD1. The germline V gene encodes CDR1 DFQATT and CDR2 SNEGSKA (reference sequence). CDR3 length: 16 residues. V shed 0 bases, J shed 3 bases, and the junction held 11 bases outside the gene matches. This chain's CDR3 is CSARDPQGTPRYEQYF. The CDR3 nucleotides read TGCAGTGCTAGAGATCCACAGGGGACCCCCCGCTACGAGCAGTACTTC.

This clonotype was found many times. The CDR3, as DNA: TGTGCCACCAGTGATAGGGCAGGACGCACAGATACGCAGTATTTT. This codes for CATSDRAGRTDTQYF. The chain links TRBV24-1 to TRBJ2-3, with D uncertain. Trimming removed 3 bases from V and 1 base from J, with 10 bases in between. Looked up from germline, CDR1 is KGHDR and CDR2 is SFDVKD. CDR3 length equals 15 residues.